This note documents a single TCR beta chain sequence. Alongside a J-beta primer mix, a sample-barcoded 5' primer served in a second PCR lasting about 7 to 12 cycles. TCRdb reprocessed the 5' RACE reads via MiXCR and lists one record per CDR3 protein. The data show about 2 million distinct CDR3 sequences, 49% seen once. These data come from a study of blood T cells in healthy people across ages. With V trimmed by 7 bases and J by 8 bases, 8 bases remained unmatched. The CDR3 sequence is 14 residues long. V and J are TRBV12-3 or TRBV12-4 and TRBJ1-2, with TRBD1 matching over 12 bases. Sequencing used blood. This receptor was obtained from a woman in her thirties or forties in good health. Here the CDR3 DNA reads TGTGCCAGCACCTTGGGACAGGGGGCGTGGGGCTACACCTTC. Translated, it gives CASTLGQGAWGYTF.